The table lists the clone carrying this T cell receptor beta chain with a few counts. Its antigen is as yet unknown. These data are taken from a study of CD8 T cells in ankylosing spondylitis. Study findings and constraints: There was a TCR beta motif, made of eight highly homologous variants, that appeared characteristic of ankylosing spondylitis blood. The study looked at matched synovial fluid samples from ankylosing spondylitis patients. Disease-linked clones were reported to be significantly enriched there.

CDR3 length: 14 residues. The V and J ends lost 0 bases and 3 bases respectively, with 10 bases between them. Per the germline V gene, CDR1 is SGHRS and CDR2 is YFSETQ. MiXCR, run by TCRdb on the 5' RACE reads, gives a single entry per CDR3 protein. The sample consists of about 540,000 distinct CDR3 sequences, roughly 13% of them appearing once. Sequencing input: blood, either unsorted or a sorted T cell fraction (not recorded which). This sequence joins TRBV5-1 and TRBJ2-7; perhaps TRBD2 as D (6 bases). The TCR originated in a male donor with ankylosing spondylitis. This CDR3 reads CASSLASGGYEQYF. In DNA form, the CDR3 reads TGCGCCAGCAGCTTGGCATCCGGGGGCTACGAGCAGTACTTC.